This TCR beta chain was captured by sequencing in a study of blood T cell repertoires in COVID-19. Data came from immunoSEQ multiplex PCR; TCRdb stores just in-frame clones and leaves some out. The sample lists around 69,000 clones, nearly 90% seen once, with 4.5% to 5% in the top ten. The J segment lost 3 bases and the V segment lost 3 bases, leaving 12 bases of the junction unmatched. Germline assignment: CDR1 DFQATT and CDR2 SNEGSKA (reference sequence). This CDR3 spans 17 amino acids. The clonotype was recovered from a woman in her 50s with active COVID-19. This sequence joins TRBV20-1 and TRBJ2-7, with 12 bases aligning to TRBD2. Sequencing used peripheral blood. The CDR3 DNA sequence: TGCAGTGCTAGTGGCTCCGGGACTAGCGGGTCGAACTACGAGCAGTACTTC. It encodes CSASGSGTSGSNYEQYF.